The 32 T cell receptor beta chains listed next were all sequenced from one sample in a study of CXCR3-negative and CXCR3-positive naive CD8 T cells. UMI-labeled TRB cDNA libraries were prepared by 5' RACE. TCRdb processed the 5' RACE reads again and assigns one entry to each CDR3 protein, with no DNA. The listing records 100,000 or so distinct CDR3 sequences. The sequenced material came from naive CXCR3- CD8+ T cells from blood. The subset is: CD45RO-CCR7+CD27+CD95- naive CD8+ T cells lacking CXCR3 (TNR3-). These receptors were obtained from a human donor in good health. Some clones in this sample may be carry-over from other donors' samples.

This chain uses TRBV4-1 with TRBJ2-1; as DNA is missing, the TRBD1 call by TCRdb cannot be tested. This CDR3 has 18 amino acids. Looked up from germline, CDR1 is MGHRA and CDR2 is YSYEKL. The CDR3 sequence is CASSQDRVRTGPGDEQFF.

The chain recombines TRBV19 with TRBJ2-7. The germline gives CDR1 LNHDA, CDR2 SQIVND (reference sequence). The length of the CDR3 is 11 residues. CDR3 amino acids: CASTLDGEQYF.

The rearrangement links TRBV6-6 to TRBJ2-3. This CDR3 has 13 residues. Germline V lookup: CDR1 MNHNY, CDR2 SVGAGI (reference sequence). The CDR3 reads CASSEIYTDTQYF.

CDR3 sequence: CASSVEPGELFF. The chain is built from TRBV9 and TRBJ2-2. The CDR3 sequence is 12 residues long. Germline-derived CDR1 and CDR2 are SGDLS and YYNGEE.

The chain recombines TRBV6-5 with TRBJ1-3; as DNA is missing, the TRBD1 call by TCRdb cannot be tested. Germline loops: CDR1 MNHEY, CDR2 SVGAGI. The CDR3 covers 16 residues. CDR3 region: CASSPLTGVDGNTIYF.

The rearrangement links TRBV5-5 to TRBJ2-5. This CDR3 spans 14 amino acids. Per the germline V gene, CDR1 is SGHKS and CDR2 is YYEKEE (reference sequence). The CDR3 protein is CASSLPPVQETQYF.

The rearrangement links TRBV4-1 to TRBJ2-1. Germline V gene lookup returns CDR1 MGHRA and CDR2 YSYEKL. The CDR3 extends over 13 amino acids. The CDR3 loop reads CASSQGTWDEQFF.

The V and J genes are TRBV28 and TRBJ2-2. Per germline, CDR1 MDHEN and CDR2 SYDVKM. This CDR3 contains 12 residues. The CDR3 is CASSSSVVELFF.

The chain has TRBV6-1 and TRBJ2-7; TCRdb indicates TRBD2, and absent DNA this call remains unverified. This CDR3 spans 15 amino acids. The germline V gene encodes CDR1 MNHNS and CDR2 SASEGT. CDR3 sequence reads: CASSELAGGPHEQYF.

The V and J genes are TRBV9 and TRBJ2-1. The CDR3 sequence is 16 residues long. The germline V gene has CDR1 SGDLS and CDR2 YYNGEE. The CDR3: CASSILGGSSYNEQFF.

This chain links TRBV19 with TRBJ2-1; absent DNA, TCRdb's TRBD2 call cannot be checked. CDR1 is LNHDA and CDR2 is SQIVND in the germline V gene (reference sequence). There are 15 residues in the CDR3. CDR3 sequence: CASSTGTRGENEQFF.

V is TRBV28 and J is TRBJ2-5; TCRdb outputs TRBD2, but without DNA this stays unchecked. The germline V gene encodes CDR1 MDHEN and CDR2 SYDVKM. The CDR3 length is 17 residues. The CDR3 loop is CASRTGTSGRIQETQYF.

The CDR3 spells CASSLEGHEAFF. V gene TRBV5-1 combines with J gene TRBJ1-1. The CDR3 sequence is 12 residues long. Germline-derived CDR1 and CDR2 are SGHRS and YFSETQ.

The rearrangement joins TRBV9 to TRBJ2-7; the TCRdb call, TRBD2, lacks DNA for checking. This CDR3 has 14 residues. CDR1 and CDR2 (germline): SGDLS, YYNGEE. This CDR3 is CASSPSDLPREQYF.

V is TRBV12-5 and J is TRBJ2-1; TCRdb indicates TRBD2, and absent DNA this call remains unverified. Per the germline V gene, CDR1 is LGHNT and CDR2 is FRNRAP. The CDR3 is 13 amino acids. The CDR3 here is CAYRASNKNEQFF.

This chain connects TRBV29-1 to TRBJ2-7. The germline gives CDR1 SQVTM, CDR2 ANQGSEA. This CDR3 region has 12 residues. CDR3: CSVESPVYEQYF.

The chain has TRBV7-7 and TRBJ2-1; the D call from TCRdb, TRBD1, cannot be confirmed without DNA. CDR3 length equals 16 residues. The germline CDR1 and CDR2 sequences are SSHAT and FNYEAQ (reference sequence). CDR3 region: CASSLGLRGDYNEQFF. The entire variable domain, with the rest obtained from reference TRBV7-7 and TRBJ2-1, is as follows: GAGVSQSPRYKVTKRGQDVTLRCDPISSHATLYWYQQALGQGPEFLTYFNYEAQPDKSGLPSDRFSAERPEGSISTLTIQRTEQRDSAMYRCASSLGLRGDYNEQFFGPGTRLTVL.

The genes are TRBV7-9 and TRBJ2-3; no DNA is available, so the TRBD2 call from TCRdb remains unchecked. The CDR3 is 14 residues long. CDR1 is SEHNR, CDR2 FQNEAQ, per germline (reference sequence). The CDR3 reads CASRPAGGTDTQYF.

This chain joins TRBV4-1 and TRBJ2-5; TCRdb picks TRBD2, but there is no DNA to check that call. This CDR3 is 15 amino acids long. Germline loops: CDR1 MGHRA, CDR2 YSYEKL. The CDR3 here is CASSQDLTSQETQYF.

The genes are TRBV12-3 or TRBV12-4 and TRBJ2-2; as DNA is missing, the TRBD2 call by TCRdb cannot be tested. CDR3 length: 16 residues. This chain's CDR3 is CASSLSAGKSTGELFF.

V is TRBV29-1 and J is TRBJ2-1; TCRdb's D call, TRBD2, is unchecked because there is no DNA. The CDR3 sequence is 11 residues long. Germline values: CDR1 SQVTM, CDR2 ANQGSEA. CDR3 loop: CSAPSLGEQFF.

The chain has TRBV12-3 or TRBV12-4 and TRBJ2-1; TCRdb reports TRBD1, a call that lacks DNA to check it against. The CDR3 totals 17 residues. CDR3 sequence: CASSLAFLKQKGGEQFF.

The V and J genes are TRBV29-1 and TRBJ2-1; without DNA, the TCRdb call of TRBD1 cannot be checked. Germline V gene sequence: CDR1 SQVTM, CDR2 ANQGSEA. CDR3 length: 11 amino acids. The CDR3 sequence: CSSGGGYEQFF.

The CDR3 loop is CSVEEDRGLGQYF. This chain uses TRBV29-1 with TRBJ2-7; the TCRdb D gene call, TRBD1, has no DNA to confirm it. Per the germline V gene, CDR1 is SQVTM and CDR2 is ANQGSEA. CDR3 length: 13 residues.

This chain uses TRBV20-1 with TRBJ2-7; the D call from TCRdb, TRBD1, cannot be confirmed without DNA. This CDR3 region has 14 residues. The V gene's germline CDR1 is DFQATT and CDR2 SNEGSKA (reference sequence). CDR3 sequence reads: CSALGRFLSYEQYF.

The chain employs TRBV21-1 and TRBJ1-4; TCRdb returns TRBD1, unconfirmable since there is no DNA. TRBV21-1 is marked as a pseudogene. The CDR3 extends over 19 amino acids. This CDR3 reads CASSIMIRDRKAEDEKLFF.

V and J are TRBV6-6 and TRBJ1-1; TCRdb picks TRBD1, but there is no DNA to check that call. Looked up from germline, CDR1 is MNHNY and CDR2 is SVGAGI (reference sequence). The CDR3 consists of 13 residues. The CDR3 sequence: CAATRGMRTEAFF.

CDR3 in amino acids: CSPRTAEGEQYF. This chain connects TRBV29-1 to TRBJ2-7; absent DNA, TCRdb's TRBD1 call cannot be checked. Germline assignment: CDR1 SQVTM and CDR2 ANQGSEA. This CDR3 comprises 12 residues.

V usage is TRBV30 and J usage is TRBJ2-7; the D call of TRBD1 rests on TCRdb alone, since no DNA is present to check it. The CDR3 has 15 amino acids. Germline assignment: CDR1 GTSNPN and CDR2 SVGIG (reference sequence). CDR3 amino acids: CAWRRGQLSSYEQYF.

This CDR3 reads CASDGDSSTEAFF. The chain joins TRBV12-3 or TRBV12-4 to TRBJ1-1. The CDR3 is 13 amino acids.

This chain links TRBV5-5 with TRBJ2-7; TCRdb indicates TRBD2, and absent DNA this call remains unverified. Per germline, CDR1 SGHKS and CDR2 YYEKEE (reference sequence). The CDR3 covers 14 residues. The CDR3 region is CASSLGVGLDEQYF.

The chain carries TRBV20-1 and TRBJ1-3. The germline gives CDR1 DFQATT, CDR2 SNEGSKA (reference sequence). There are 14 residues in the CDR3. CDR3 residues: CSAREASSGNTIYF.